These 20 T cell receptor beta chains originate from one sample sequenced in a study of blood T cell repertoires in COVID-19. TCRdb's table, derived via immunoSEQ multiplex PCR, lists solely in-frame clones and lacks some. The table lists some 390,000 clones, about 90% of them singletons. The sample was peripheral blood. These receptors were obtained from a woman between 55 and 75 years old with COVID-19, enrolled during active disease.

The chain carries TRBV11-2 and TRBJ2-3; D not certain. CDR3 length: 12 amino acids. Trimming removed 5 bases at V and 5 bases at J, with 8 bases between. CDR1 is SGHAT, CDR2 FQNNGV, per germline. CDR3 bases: TGTGCCAGCAGCACCTCTAGAGATACGCAGTATTTT. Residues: CASSTSRDTQYF.

The CDR3: CASGPPGADGYTF. CDR3 coding DNA: TGCGCCAGCGGACCCCCAGGGGCAGATGGCTACACCTTC. This chain links TRBV5-1 with TRBJ1-2, with TRBD1 as a possible D gene (6 bases). CDR3 length: 13 residues. Trimming took 7 bases from V and 6 from J, leaving 16 bases between them. The V gene's germline CDR1 is SGHRS and CDR2 YFSETQ.

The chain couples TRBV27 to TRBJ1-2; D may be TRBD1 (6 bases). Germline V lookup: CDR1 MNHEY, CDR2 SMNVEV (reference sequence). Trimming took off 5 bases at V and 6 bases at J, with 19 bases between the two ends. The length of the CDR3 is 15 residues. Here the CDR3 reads CASSLRTEISNGYTF. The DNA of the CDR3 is TGTGCCAGCAGTCTGAGGACAGAAATCTCAAATGGCTACACCTTC.

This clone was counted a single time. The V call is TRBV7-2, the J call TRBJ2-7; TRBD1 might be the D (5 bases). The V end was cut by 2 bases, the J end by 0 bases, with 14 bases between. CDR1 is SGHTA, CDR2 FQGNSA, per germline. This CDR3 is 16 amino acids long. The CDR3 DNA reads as TGTGCCAGCAGCTTACAGGGCCCACTGATCTCCTACGAGCAGTACTTC. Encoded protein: CASSLQGPLISYEQYF. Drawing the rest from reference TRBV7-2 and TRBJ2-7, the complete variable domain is GAGVSQSPSNKVTEKGKDVELRCDPISGHTALYWYRQSLGQGLEFLIYFQGNSAPDKSGLPSDRFSAERTGGSVSTLTIQRTQQEDSAVYLCASSLQGPLISYEQYFGPGTRLTVT.

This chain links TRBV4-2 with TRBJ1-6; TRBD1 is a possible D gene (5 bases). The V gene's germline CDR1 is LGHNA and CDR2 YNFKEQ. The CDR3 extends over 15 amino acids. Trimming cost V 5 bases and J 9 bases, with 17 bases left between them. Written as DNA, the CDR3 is TGTGCCAGCAGCAACGTCAGGGATCGCCGTTCACCCCTCCACTTT. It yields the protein CASSNVRDRRSPLHF.

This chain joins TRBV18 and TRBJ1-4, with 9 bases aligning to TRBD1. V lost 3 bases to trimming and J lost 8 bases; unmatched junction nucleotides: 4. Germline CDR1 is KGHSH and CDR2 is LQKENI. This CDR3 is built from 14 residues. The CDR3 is CASSPGTGPEKLFF. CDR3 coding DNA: TGTGCCAGCTCACCCGGGACAGGGCCCGAAAAACTGTTTTTT. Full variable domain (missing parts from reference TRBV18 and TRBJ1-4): NAGVMQNPRHLVRRRGQEARLRCSPMKGHSHVYWYRQLPEEGLKFMVYLQKENIIDESGMPKERFSAEFPKEGPSILRIQQVVRGDSAAYFCASSPGTGPEKLFFGSGTQLSVL.

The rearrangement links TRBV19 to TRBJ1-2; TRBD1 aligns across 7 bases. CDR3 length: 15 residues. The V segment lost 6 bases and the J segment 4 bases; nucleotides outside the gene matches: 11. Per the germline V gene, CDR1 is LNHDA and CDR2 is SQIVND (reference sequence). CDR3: CASSPEQGVLYGYTF. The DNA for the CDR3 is TGTGCCAGTAGCCCCGAGCAGGGGGTTCTCTATGGCTACACCTTC.

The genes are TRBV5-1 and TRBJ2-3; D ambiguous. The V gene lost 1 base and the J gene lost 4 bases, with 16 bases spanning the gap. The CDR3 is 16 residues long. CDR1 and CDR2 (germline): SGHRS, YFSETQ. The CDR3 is CASSLNNDIGADTQYF. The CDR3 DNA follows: TGCGCCAGCAGCTTGAATAACGACATAGGTGCAGATACGCAGTATTTT.

CDR3 coding DNA: TGTGCCAGCAGCTCCCACAGGGCCGGAAACACCATATATTTT. Its translation: CASSSHRAGNTIYF. The chain has TRBV7-9 and TRBJ1-3, with a weak D call TRBD1 (6 bases). Trimming pared 4 bases from V and 4 bases from J, leaving 11 bases between. The CDR3 sequence is 14 residues long. The germline CDR1 and CDR2 sequences are SEHNR and FQNEAQ (reference sequence).

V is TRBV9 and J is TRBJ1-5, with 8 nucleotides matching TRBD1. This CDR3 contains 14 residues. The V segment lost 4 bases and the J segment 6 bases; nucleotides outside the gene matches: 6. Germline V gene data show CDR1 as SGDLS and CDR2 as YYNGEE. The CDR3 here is CASSRGQGGQPQHF. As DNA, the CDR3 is TGTGCCAGCAGCCGAGGACAGGGTGGTCAGCCCCAGCATTTT.

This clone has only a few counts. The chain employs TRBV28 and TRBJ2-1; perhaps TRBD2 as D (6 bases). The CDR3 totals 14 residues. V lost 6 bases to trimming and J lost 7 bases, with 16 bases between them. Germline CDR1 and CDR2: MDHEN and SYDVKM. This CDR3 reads CASRGGGAMNEQFF. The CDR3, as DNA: TGTGCCAGCAGAGGAGGAGGGGCCATGAATGAGCAGTTCTTC.

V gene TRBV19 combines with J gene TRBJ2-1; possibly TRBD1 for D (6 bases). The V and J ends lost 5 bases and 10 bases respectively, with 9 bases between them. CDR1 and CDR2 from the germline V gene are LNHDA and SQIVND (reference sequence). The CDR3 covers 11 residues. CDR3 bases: TGTGCCAGTAGTGCCGGGACAGAGCAGTTCTTC. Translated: CASSAGTEQFF.

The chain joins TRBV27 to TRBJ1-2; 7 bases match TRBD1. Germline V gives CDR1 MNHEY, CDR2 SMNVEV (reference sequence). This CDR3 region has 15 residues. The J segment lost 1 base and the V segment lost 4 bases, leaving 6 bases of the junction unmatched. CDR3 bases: TGTGCCAGCAGTTCACCTCGACAGGGTAACTATGGCTACACCTTC. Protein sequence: CASSSPRQGNYGYTF.

CDR3 bases: TGTGCCAGCAGCTTGGGACTCGGTAGCAATCAGCCCCAGCATTTT. As protein: CASSLGLGSNQPQHF. The V gene is TRBV5-6, the J gene TRBJ1-5; D is ambiguous. Germline CDR1 and CDR2: SGHDT and YYEEEE. This CDR3 spans 15 amino acids. V lost 0 bases and J 0 bases, leaving 7 bases between the germline ends.

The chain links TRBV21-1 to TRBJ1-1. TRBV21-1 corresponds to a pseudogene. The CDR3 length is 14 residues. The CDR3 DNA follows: TGTGCCAGCAGCAAAAAGGTCCAGAGGACTGAAGCTTTCTTT. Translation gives CASSKKVQRTEAFF.

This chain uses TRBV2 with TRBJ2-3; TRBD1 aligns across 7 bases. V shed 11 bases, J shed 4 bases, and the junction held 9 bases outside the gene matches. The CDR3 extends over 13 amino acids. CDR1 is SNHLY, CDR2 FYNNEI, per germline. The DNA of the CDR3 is TGTGCCGGATCCAGACAGGGCGCAGATACGCAGTATTTT. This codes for CAGSRQGADTQYF.

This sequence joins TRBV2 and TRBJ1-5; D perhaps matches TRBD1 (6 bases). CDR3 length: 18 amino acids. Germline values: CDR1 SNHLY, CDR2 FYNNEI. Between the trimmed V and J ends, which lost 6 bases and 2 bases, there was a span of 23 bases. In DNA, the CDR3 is TGTGCCAGCAGAGGCGCACAGGGCAGTTTTTCTCGCAATCAGCCCCAGCATTTT. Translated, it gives CASRGAQGSFSRNQPQHF. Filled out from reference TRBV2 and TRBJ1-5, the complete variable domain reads EPEVTQTPSHQVTQMGQEVILRCVPISNHLYFYWYRQILGQKVEFLVSFYNNEISEKSEIFDDQFSVERPDGSNFTLKIRSTKLEDSAMYFCASRGAQGSFSRNQPQHFGDGTRLSIL.

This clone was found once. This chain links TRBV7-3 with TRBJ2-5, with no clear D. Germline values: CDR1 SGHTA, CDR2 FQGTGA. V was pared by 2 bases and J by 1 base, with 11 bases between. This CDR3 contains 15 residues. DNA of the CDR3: TGTGCCAGCAGCTTAGCTGGCCCGGGCCAAGAGACCCAGTACTTC. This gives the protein CASSLAGPGQETQYF.

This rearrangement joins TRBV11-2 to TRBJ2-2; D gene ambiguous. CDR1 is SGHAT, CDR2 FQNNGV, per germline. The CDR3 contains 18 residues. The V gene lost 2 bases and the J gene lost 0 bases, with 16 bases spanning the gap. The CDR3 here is CASSLLRIGATNTGELFF. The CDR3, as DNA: TGTGCCAGCAGCTTATTGCGAATCGGAGCCACGAACACCGGGGAGCTGTTTTTT.

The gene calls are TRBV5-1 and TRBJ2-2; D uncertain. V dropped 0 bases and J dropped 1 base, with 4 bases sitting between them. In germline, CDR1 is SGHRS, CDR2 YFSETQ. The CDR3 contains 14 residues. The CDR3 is CASSLARNTGELFF. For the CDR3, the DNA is TGCGCCAGCAGCTTGGCGAGGAACACCGGGGAGCTGTTTTTT.